The 21 T cell receptor beta chains reported below all come from one sample, sequenced in a study of blood T cell repertoires in COVID-19 (TCRdb year 2020). To prepare the library, the immunoSEQ multiplex PCR assay was applied. TCRdb re-hosts the immuneACCESS table, in-frame sequences only. Its copies lack some clones; in the studies checked, an unresolved V gene accounts for under half of them, and the cause for the rest is not known. Recorded for this sample are 60,000 to 65,000 clones; about 79% of them occurred a single time. Around 5.4% of the sample goes to the ten largest clones. The sequencing input was peripheral blood. The source of these receptors is a woman between 55 and 75 years old with acute or convalescent COVID-19.

The count of this clone is one. This chain links TRBV2 with TRBJ2-2; D possibly corresponds to TRBD1 (5 bases). Germline V gene data show CDR1 as SNHLY and CDR2 as FYNNEI. With 8 bases removed from V and 2 bases from J, the gap between germline ends came to 15 bases. The CDR3 length is 15 residues. CDR3 protein: CASGESGSNTGELFF. The CDR3 coding sequence is TGTGCCAGCGGAGAGTCAGGGTCCAACACCGGGGAGCTGTTTTTT.

This clone came up a few times. The same CDR3 is also encoded by other DNA sequences in this sample. The rearrangement links TRBV5-1 to TRBJ2-2; maybe TRBD1 (6 bases). Trimming pared 2 bases from V and 0 bases from J, leaving 8 bases between. CDR1 SGHRS and CDR2 YFSETQ come from the germline V gene. The CDR3 sequence is 15 residues long. The CDR3 sequence is CASSLGGSNTGELFF. In DNA form, the CDR3 reads TGCGCCAGCAGCTTAGGGGGATCGAACACCGGGGAGCTGTTTTTT.

The chain has TRBV11-3 and TRBJ2-3; TRBD2 is a possible D gene (5 bases). V was pared by 5 bases and J by 2 bases, with 17 bases between. This CDR3 has 16 amino acids. The germline CDR1 and CDR2 sequences are SGHNT and YENEEA. The CDR3, as DNA: TGTGCCAGCAGCACCCCTGGAGGCAGTTTCACAGATACGCAGTATTTT. Encoded protein: CASSTPGGSFTDTQYF.

The chain joins TRBV7-9 to TRBJ1-2, with a tentative D call TRBD1 (5 bases). The CDR3 totals 14 residues. The ends were cut back, 4 bases at V and 6 bases at J, with 15 bases in the middle. CDR1 and CDR2 from the germline V gene are SEHNR and FQNEAQ (reference sequence). CDR3 loop: CASSSERQGHGYTF. Written as DNA, the CDR3 is TGTGCCAGCAGCTCCGAGAGGCAGGGCCATGGCTACACCTTC.

The V call is TRBV9, the J call TRBJ2-3, with D maybe TRBD1 (6 bases). This CDR3 is built from 15 residues. CDR1 is SGDLS and CDR2 is YYNGEE in the germline V gene. The V end lost 3 bases, the J end lost 3 bases, and 14 bases lay between the germline ends. CDR3 bases: TGTGCCAGCAGCGCAGTGACAGGTTTGACAGATACGCAGTATTTT. Encoded protein: CASSAVTGLTDTQYF.

The chain combines TRBV10-2 with TRBJ1-3; weak D call: TRBD1 (6 bases). Trimming shortened V by 6 bases and J by 2 bases, and 8 bases separated the two germline ends. The CDR3 totals 13 residues. The germline V gene encodes CDR1 WSHSY and CDR2 SAAADI. CDR3 DNA: TGCGCCAGCAGCCGGACAGCTGGAAACACCATATATTTT. Protein product: CASSRTAGNTIYF.

The genes are TRBV2 and TRBJ1-4; TRBD1 agrees at 8 bases. The germline CDR1 and CDR2 sequences are SNHLY and FYNNEI. V gave up 0 bases and J gave up 10 bases; unmatched junction bases: 13. CDR3 length: 17 amino acids. The CDR3 protein is CASSEAGIAGQGLKLFF. For the CDR3, the DNA is TGTGCCAGCAGTGAAGCAGGGATCGCAGGACAGGGACTAAAACTGTTTTTT.

The DNA of the CDR3 is TGCGCCAGCAGCAATCCGACAGGGACAACTAACTATGGCTACACCTTC. It specifies CASSNPTGTTNYGYTF. The chain joins TRBV5-1 to TRBJ1-2; 7 nucleotides line up with TRBD1. The germline CDR1 and CDR2 sequences are SGHRS and YFSETQ. The CDR3 spans 16 residues. The V gene end was trimmed by 4 bases and the J gene end by 0 bases; junction bases not matched to a gene: 9. Full variable domain (outside the CDR3, taken from reference TRBV5-1 and TRBJ1-2): KAGVTQTPRYLIKTRGQQVTLSCSPISGHRSVSWYQQTPGQGLQFLFEYFSETQRNKGNFPGRFSGRQFSNSRSEMNVSTLELGDSALYLCASSNPTGTTNYGYTFGSGTRLTVV.

The chain employs TRBV7-3 and TRBJ1-1, with D perhaps TRBD1 (5 bases). V was trimmed by 5 bases and J by 4 bases, leaving 14 bases between them. This CDR3 is built from 14 residues. Germline V gene sequence: CDR1 SGHTA, CDR2 FQGTGA. The CDR3 DNA sequence: TGTGCCAGCAGCCCAGGGTTGTCGGGCACTGAAGCTTTCTTT. Its translation is CASSPGLSGTEAFF.

With regard to this clone: The same CDR3 also results from other DNA sequences found in this sample. The rearrangement joins TRBV24-1 to TRBJ2-1; TRBD2 aligns across 8 bases. After removal of 7 bases from V and 7 bases from J, the junction contained 5 bases not matched to a gene. The CDR3 contains 13 residues. The germline gives CDR1 KGHDR, CDR2 SFDVKD. CDR3 nucleotides: TGTGCCACCAGCGGGGGGGCCTTTAATGAGCAGTTCTTC. Its translation: CATSGGAFNEQFF.

This rearrangement joins TRBV6-6 to TRBJ1-1, with 9 positions matching TRBD1. This CDR3 comprises 14 residues. Germline V gene sequence: CDR1 MNHNY, CDR2 SVGAGI (reference sequence). V shed 8 bases and J 3 bases; nucleotides not matched to a gene: 7. CDR3 in amino acids: CASLLDRGDTEAFF. The CDR3 DNA is TGTGCCAGCCTCCTGGACAGGGGCGACACTGAAGCTTTCTTT.

This clone was seen only a few times. The chain couples TRBV9 to TRBJ1-1; tentative D call: TRBD1 (5 bases). The CDR3 loop spans 13 amino acids. Germline CDR1 and CDR2: SGDLS and YYNGEE. Trimming pared 2 bases from V and 6 bases from J, leaving 11 bases between. The CDR3 spells CASSVSTASEAFF. CDR3 nucleotides: TGTGCCAGCAGCGTCTCGACAGCTTCTGAAGCTTTCTTT.

This chain links TRBV19 with TRBJ1-4, with 10 bases identical to TRBD1. Germline CDR1 reads LNHDA; CDR2 reads SQIVND (reference sequence). The CDR3 is 12 amino acids. The V and J ends lost 5 bases and 10 bases, in that order; junction bases with no gene match: 1. The CDR3 sequence: CASSGDRGKLFF. The DNA of the CDR3 is TGTGCCAGTAGTGGGGACAGGGGAAAACTGTTTTTT. The full variable domain, completed using reference TRBV19 and TRBJ1-4, is DGGITQSPKYLFRKEGQNVTLSCEQNLNHDAMYWYRQDPGQGLRLIYYSQIVNDFQKGDIAEGYSVSREKKESFPLTVTSAQKNPTAFYLCASSGDRGKLFFGSGTQLSVL.

The chain recombines TRBV25-1 with TRBJ1-6; 9 bases are shared with TRBD1. Germline assignment: CDR1 MGHDK and CDR2 SYGVNS. This CDR3 spans 14 amino acids. The J segment lost 11 bases and the V segment lost 7 bases, leaving 9 bases of the junction unmatched. CDR3 residues: CASTTGGWVAPLHF. In DNA, the CDR3 is TGTGCCAGCACAACAGGGGGCTGGGTTGCACCCCTCCACTTT.

The rearrangement uses TRBV5-5 and TRBJ2-7, with TRBD1 as a possible D gene (5 bases). V lost 0 bases and J 4 bases, leaving 11 bases between the germline ends. Germline CDR1 SGHKS, CDR2 YYEKEE (reference sequence). The CDR3 spans 14 residues. DNA for the CDR3: TGTGCCAGCAGCTTGGCAGGCAGGACATACGAGCAGTACTTC. Translated, it gives CASSLAGRTYEQYF.

The J gene is TRBJ1-2, the V gene TRBV3-1 (or the pseudogene TRBV3-2); possible D gene TRBD1, 6 bases. The germline V gene encodes CDR1 LGHDT and CDR2 YNNKEL (reference sequence). The CDR3 totals 13 residues. V shed 3 bases and J shed 6 bases, with 11 bases lying between them. CDR3 DNA: TGTGCCAGCAGCCAGGGGGCCTACGATGGCTACACCTTC. It is translated as CASSQGAYDGYTF.

The chain recombines TRBV7-6 with TRBJ2-5; D not resolved. The V and J ends lost 4 bases and 5 bases respectively, with 8 bases between them. The CDR3 extends over 12 amino acids. CDR1 is SGHVS, CDR2 FNYEAQ, per germline. CDR3: CASSSNGETQYF. DNA of the CDR3: TGTGCCAGCAGCTCTAACGGGGAGACCCAGTACTTC.

The genes are TRBV6-4 and TRBJ1-2; D possibly corresponds to TRBD1 (5 bases). Trimming shortened V by 6 bases and J by 7 bases, and 21 bases separated the two germline ends. Germline-derived CDR1 and CDR2 are MRHNA and SNTAGT. The CDR3 contains 15 residues. Here the CDR3 DNA reads TGTGCCAGCAGCAGTAGTAACAGGCGGATTGTTGGCTACACCTTC. Protein sequence: CASSSSNRRIVGYTF.

The genes are TRBV6-5 and TRBJ1-2; TRBD1 is a possible D gene (6 bases). CDR1 and CDR2 (germline): MNHEY, SVGAGI. V shed 6 bases and J shed 0 bases, with 11 bases lying between them. The CDR3 runs 14 residues. The CDR3 loop reads CASRQGPANYGYTF. CDR3 DNA: TGTGCCAGCAGACAGGGTCCAGCTAACTATGGCTACACCTTC.

CDR3 DNA sequence: TGTGCCAGCGGCGGAGCCGGGACAGGTTTGAACACTGAAGCTTTCTTT. It is translated as CASGGAGTGLNTEAFF. The chain carries TRBV5-4 and TRBJ1-1; 8 positions agree with TRBD1. Looked up from germline, CDR1 is SGHNT and CDR2 is YYREEE (reference sequence). The CDR3 is made up of 16 amino acids. The junction had 11 bases not matched to a gene; V was cut back by 7 bases and J by 0 bases.

The chain combines TRBV29-1 with TRBJ1-1, with D perhaps TRBD1 (5 bases). The CDR3 has 11 amino acids. Looked up from germline, CDR1 is SQVTM and CDR2 is ANQGSEA. Trimming removed 7 bases from V and 10 bases from J, with 16 bases in between. CDR3 loop: CSADEPGLAFF. The DNA of the CDR3 is TGCAGCGCTGACGAACCGGGACTAGCTTTCTTT.